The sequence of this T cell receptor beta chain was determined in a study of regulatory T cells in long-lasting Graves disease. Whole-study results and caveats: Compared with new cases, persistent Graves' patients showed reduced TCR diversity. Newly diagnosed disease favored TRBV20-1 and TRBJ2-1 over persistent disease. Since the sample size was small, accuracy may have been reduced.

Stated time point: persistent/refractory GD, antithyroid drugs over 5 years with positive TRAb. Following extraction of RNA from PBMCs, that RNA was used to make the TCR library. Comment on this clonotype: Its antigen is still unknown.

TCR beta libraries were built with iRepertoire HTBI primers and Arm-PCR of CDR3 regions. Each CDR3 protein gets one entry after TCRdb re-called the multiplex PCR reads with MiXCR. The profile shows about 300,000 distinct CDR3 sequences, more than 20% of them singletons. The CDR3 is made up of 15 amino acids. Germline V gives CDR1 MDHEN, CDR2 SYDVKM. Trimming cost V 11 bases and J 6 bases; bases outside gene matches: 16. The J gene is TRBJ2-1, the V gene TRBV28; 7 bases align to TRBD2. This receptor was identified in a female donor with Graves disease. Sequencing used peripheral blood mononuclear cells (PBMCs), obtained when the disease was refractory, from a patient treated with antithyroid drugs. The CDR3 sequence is CAHGTGGLLGNEQFF. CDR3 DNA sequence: TGTGCCCACGGGACGGGAGGTCTCTTGGGCAATGAGCAGTTCTTC.